The rows below give T cell receptor beta chains drawn from one sample of a study of blood T cells in healthy people across ages. TCRdb reprocessed the 5' RACE reads with MiXCR, giving one entry per CDR3 protein. The table records 850,000 or so distinct CDR3 sequences, around 30% of them present only once. The sample was blood. The receptors here all came from an elderly woman in good health. CDR3s include the opening cysteine and the closing phenylalanine or tryptophan. A D gene is named only where the DNA matches it firmly. The size field is filled for only some rows; it gives once, few, many or a size class.

>.|TRBV6-5|TRBD2|TRBJ2-7
CASSYLRESDEQYF
TGTGCCAGCAGTTACCTGCGGGAGAGCGACGAGCAGTACTTC
>many|TRBV10-3|TRBD1|TRBJ2-1
CAISRGTGNNEQFF
TGTGCCATCAGTCGGGGGACAGGGAACAATGAGCAGTTCTTC
>.|TRBV18|TRBD2|TRBJ2-7
CASSPSLGLAGANNEQYF
TGTGCCAGCTCACCTAGTCTTGGACTAGCGGGGGCGAACAATGAGCAGTACTTC
>many|TRBV15|TRBD2|TRBJ2-1
CATSRDSGGVFNEQFF
TGTGCCACCAGCAGAGATAGCGGGGGGGTATTCAATGAGCAGTTCTTC
>few|TRBV4-3|.|TRBJ1-2
CASSPSAGGGYTF
TGCGCCAGCAGCCCGAGTGCGGGGGGTGGCTACACCTTC
>.|TRBV27|.|TRBJ1-5
CASSLYRNQPQHF
TGTGCCAGCAGTTTATATAGAAATCAGCCCCAGCATTTT
>.|TRBV12-3/TRBV12-4|.|TRBJ2-2
CASSSSLGGELFF
TGTGCCAGCAGTTCCTCCCTAGGCGGGGAGCTGTTTTTT
>.|TRBV5-1|.|TRBJ2-5
CASSLQEEETQYF
TGCGCCAGCAGCTTGCAGGAAGAGGAGACCCAGTACTTC
>.|TRBV6-2/TRBV6-3|.|TRBJ1-5
CASSSPGRINQHF
TGTGCCAGCAGTTCCCCGGGACGCATAAACCAGCATTTT
>many|TRBV12-3/TRBV12-4|.|TRBJ2-3
CASSYGMGGRGDTQYF
TGTGCCAGCAGTTACGGGATGGGGGGGCGCGGAGATACGCAGTATTTT
>many|TRBV7-9|TRBD1|TRBJ1-2
CASSTGQGSLYGYTF
TGTGCCAGCAGCACCGGACAGGGCTCCCTCTATGGCTACACCTTC
>many|TRBV7-2|.|TRBJ2-3
CASSLARVRADTQYF
TGTGCCAGCAGCTTAGCGCGAGTGAGGGCAGATACGCAGTATTTT
>few|TRBV12-3/TRBV12-4|.|TRBJ2-7
CASSLGGGTYNEQYF
TGTGCCAGCAGTCTCGGCGGGGGCACATACAATGAGCAGTACTTC
>few|TRBV27|.|TRBJ2-3
CASKPRGSTDTQYF
TGTGCCAGCAAACCCAGGGGAAGCACAGATACGCAGTATTTT
>.|TRBV20-1|TRBD2|TRBJ2-7
CSALTGTSGSYEQYF
TGCAGTGCTTTGACCGGGACTAGCGGATCCTACGAGCAGTACTTC
>many|TRBV6-5|.|TRBJ1-2
CASSLSTGHGYTF
TGTGCCAGCAGTCTAAGCACGGGGCACGGCTACACCTTC
>.|TRBV12-3/TRBV12-4|.|TRBJ2-1
CASSPRRYFPHNEQFF
TGTGCCAGCAGCCCTCGGCGGTATTTTCCACACAATGAGCAGTTCTTC
>.|TRBV5-1|.|TRBJ1-1
CASSVDIYTEAFF
TGCGCCAGCAGCGTCGACATTTACACTGAAGCTTTCTTT
>.|TRBV4-1|.|TRBJ1-1
CASSQRLGDDTEAFF
TGCGCCAGCAGCCAAAGGTTAGGGGATGACACTGAAGCTTTCTTT
>.|TRBV4-3|.|TRBJ2-7
CASNSDRGGSYEQYF
TGCGCCAGCAACTCCGACAGGGGAGGGTCCTACGAGCAGTACTTC
>many|TRBV6-5|TRBD1|TRBJ1-5
CASSRDSYSNQPQHF
TGTGCCAGCAGTCGGGACAGCTATAGCAATCAGCCCCAGCATTTT
>many|TRBV15|.|TRBJ2-5
CATSRDQVSGKTQYF
TGTGCCACCAGCAGAGATCAGGTCAGCGGAAAGACCCAGTACTTC
>few|TRBV20-1|.|TRBJ1-1
CSARTANTEAFF
TGCAGTGCTAGAACCGCGAACACTGAAGCTTTCTTT
>many|TRBV20-1|.|TRBJ1-6
CSARHPGAPSYNSPLHF
TGCAGTGCTAGGCATCCAGGGGCGCCCTCCTATAATTCACCCCTCCACTTT